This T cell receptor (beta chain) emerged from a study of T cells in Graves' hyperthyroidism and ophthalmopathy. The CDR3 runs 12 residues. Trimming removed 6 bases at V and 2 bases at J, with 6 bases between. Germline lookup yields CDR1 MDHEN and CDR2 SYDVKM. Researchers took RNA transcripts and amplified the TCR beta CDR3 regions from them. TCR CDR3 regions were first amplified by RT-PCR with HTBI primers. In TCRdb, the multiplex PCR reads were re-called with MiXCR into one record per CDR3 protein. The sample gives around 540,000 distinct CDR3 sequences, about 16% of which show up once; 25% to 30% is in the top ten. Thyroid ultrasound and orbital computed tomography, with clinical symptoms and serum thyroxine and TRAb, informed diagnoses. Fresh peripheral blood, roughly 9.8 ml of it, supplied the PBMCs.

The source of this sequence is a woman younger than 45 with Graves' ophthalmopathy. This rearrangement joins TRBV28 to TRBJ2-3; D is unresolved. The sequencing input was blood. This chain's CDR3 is CASRISTDTQYF. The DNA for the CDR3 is TGTGCCAGCAGAATTTCCACAGATACGCAGTATTTT.